In this sample, the clone carrying this TCR beta chain turned up a few times. This entry comes from a study of blood T cell repertoires in COVID-19. Study-wide context: Collection of acute and convalescent COVID-19 samples took place in the United States, Italy and Spain. PBMCs, B-cell-depleted T cells, or T cells provided the cDNA or gDNA that made up the material.

Original analysis: Reference gene primer amplification gave nucleated cell count estimates. Repertoires were generated with immunoSEQ multiplex PCR, while TCRdb's copy carries only in-frame clones and drops some. V and J calls and clone size are as listed in that table; D and trimming were resolved from the DNA. Of about 190,000 clones detected, 82% appear once; the ten largest clones hold under 5.5%. The V and J ends lost 4 bases and 5 bases respectively, with 19 bases between them. Germline V gene lookup returns CDR1 SGHDT and CDR2 YYEEEE. This CDR3 is built from 16 residues. The sample was peripheral blood. The chain links TRBV5-6 to TRBJ1-5; D unresolved. The TCR was taken from a woman aged 25-40 years with acute or convalescent COVID-19. The CDR3 DNA is TGTGCCAGCAGCCGGGGAGGCGGGGAGAGCGATCAGCCCCAGCATTTT. Translated: CASSRGGGESDQPQHF.